The 26 T cell receptor beta chains given below trace back to one sample, sequenced in a study of blood T cell repertoires in COVID-19. Data came from immunoSEQ multiplex PCR; TCRdb stores just in-frame clones and leaves some out. This sample yields over 200,000 clones, of which about 90% are seen a single time; approximately 2.5% belongs to the top ten. Source material: peripheral blood. The receptors were gathered from a man younger than 45 with COVID-19, enrolled during active disease.

The rearrangement joins TRBV5-1 to TRBJ2-3; the match to TRBD2 covers 7 bases. CDR1 and CDR2 (germline): SGHRS, YFSETQ. Trimming at V came to 4 bases and at J to 12 bases, leaving 20 bases not matched to a gene. The CDR3 is 16 residues long. CDR3 DNA: TGCGCCAGCAGCCTGGAAGGGTCGGGAGGCCTTCTCACCCAGTATTTT. It encodes CASSLEGSGGLLTQYF.

This clone showed up just once. The rearrangement uses TRBV5-4 and TRBJ2-7; 7 bases are shared with TRBD1. The V and J ends lost 2 bases and 1 base, in that order; junction bases with no gene match: 6. Germline V gives CDR1 SGHNT, CDR2 YYREEE (reference sequence). The CDR3 contains 15 residues. CDR3 in amino acids: CASSLDRAASYEQYF. In DNA, the CDR3 is TGTGCCAGCAGCTTAGACAGGGCGGCTTCCTACGAGCAGTACTTC.

The chain couples TRBV9 to TRBJ1-3, with 8 positions matching TRBD1. This CDR3 comprises 15 residues. V gave up 4 bases and J gave up 4 bases; unmatched junction bases: 7. CDR1 is SGDLS, CDR2 YYNGEE, per germline. CDR3 amino acids: CASSLQGAPGNTIYF. Here the CDR3 DNA reads TGTGCCAGCAGCCTTCAGGGGGCGCCGGGAAACACCATATATTTT.

This clone was counted between two and nine times. The rearrangement joins TRBV7-2 to TRBJ2-2, with D unclear. The CDR3 extends over 12 amino acids. The germline V gene encodes CDR1 SGHTA and CDR2 FQGNSA. V lost 5 bases to trimming and J lost 4 bases, with 5 bases between them. This CDR3 is CASSPGTGELFF. The CDR3 DNA reads TGTGCCAGCAGCCCCGGCACCGGGGAGCTGTTTTTT.

The rearrangement links TRBV15 to TRBJ1-3, with a tentative D call TRBD1 (6 bases). The CDR3 has 16 residues. V lost 1 base to trimming and J lost 0 bases, with 10 bases between them. Germline CDR1 and CDR2: LNHNV and YYDKDF (reference sequence). Written as DNA, the CDR3 is TGTGCCACCAGCAGAGTTACAGGGTACTCTGGAAACACCATATATTTT. Its translation is CATSRVTGYSGNTIYF.

The chain couples TRBV27 to TRBJ2-7; D might be TRBD2 (6 bases). V lost 2 bases, J lost 3 bases, and 17 bases lay in between. From germline, CDR1 is MNHEY and CDR2 SMNVEV (reference sequence). CDR3 length equals 16 residues. In DNA form, the CDR3 reads TGTGCCAGCAGTTTAAAAATTGGAGGGCAGGTCTACGAGCAGTACTTC. Amino acid sequence: CASSLKIGGQVYEQYF.

This chain uses TRBV6-4 with TRBJ2-1, with unresolved D. Germline V lookup: CDR1 MRHNA, CDR2 SNTAGT. Trimming cost V 2 bases and J 5 bases, with 10 bases left between them. The CDR3 has 14 amino acids. The CDR3 protein is CASSDGTDNNEQFF. Here the CDR3 DNA reads TGTGCCAGCAGTGACGGCACAGACAACAATGAGCAGTTCTTC.

The rearrangement links TRBV4-2 to TRBJ2-3; 10 bases are a match to TRBD2. CDR1 and CDR2 (germline): LGHNA, YNFKEQ. J lost 1 base, V lost 0 bases, and 13 bases had no gene match. The CDR3 spans 20 residues. CDR3 DNA: TGTGCCAGCAGCCAAGATGGTAGGGCTAGCGGGAGAGGGGGCACAGATACGCAGTATTTT. Residues: CASSQDGRASGRGGTDTQYF.

V is TRBV28 and J is TRBJ2-2, with 14 bases matching TRBD2. The CDR3 has 17 residues. J lost 6 bases, V lost 2 bases, and 5 bases had no gene match. Germline V gene sequence: CDR1 MDHEN, CDR2 SYDVKM. CDR3 DNA sequence: TGTGCCAGCAGTTTACACAGACTAGCGGGAGGGTCCGGGGAGCTGTTTTTT. Translating gives CASSLHRLAGGSGELFF.

The genes are TRBV5-3 and TRBJ1-2; D may be TRBD1 (6 bases). TRBV5-3 is an ORF, with its function uncertain. CDR3 size: 18 residues. The V gene lost 0 bases and the J gene lost 4 bases, with 22 bases spanning the gap. CDR3 DNA: TGTGCCAGAAGCTTGGTGGGGCCAGGGGTTCTGAAAGGCTATGGCTACACCTTC. It yields the protein CARSLVGPGVLKGYGYTF.

This clone appeared once. This chain connects TRBV11-1 to TRBJ2-7; 10 positions agree with TRBD1. Looked up from germline, CDR1 is SGHAT and CDR2 is FQDESV (reference sequence). V lost 5 bases and J lost 3; bases outside the gene matches: 7. CDR3 length equals 15 residues. Here the CDR3 reads CASSLLTGGVYEQYF. The CDR3 nucleotides read TGTGCCAGCAGCCTCCTGACAGGGGGCGTCTACGAGCAGTACTTC.

This clone is a singleton in its sample. The V gene is TRBV28, the J gene TRBJ1-5; D might be TRBD1 (5 bases). CDR1 and CDR2 from the germline V gene are MDHEN and SYDVKM. The CDR3 has 14 amino acids. Trimming took off 4 bases at V and 3 bases at J, with 10 bases between the two ends. This CDR3 reads CASSSDRNNQPQHF. The CDR3 DNA follows: TGTGCCAGCAGTTCCGACAGAAACAATCAGCCCCAGCATTTT.

DNA of the CDR3: TGTGCCAGCAGTTCCCTACAGGCGAATACGCAGTATTTT. This codes for CASSSLQANTQYF. The rearrangement uses TRBV28 and TRBJ2-3, with D possibly TRBD1 on 5 matching bases. V was trimmed by 4 bases and J by 7 bases, leaving 12 bases between them. The V gene's germline CDR1 is MDHEN and CDR2 SYDVKM. There are 13 residues in the CDR3.

This chain joins TRBV18 and TRBJ2-7; TRBD1 agrees at 10 bases. Germline trimming cut 3 bases from V and 2 bases from J; bases unmatched to any gene: 4. The CDR3 is 15 amino acids. Per the germline V gene, CDR1 is KGHSH and CDR2 is LQKENI. The CDR3 nucleotides read TGTGCCAGCTCACCGTGGACAGGGGGGACCTACGAGCAGTACTTC. This gives the protein CASSPWTGGTYEQYF.

The V gene is TRBV24-1, the J gene TRBJ2-5, with 8 bases matching TRBD2. With 7 bases clipped from V and 2 bases from J, the junction kept 11 bases outside the gene matches. CDR3 length: 16 amino acids. Germline V gives CDR1 KGHDR, CDR2 SFDVKD. The CDR3 DNA reads TGTGCCACCAGCGGGGGGGGGACACCTCGGCAAGAGACCCAGTACTTC. Amino acid sequence: CATSGGGTPRQETQYF.

The chain carries TRBV19 and TRBJ1-1; 8 bases are a match to TRBD1. V was pared by 5 bases and J by 3 bases, with 8 bases of the junction left unmatched. Per germline, CDR1 LNHDA and CDR2 SQIVND (reference sequence). CDR3 length: 15 amino acids. CDR3 bases: TGTGCCAGTAGTCGGCAGGGGGCGCGGGACACTGAAGCTTTCTTT. Translation gives CASSRQGARDTEAFF.

The CDR3 sequence: CASSRTGPKNIQYF. The CDR3 region has the DNA TGTGCCAGCAGCCGGACAGGGCCCAAAAACATTCAGTACTTC. The chain carries TRBV7-9 and TRBJ2-4, with TRBD1 matching over 8 bases. The CDR3 has 14 residues. V gave up 5 bases and J gave up 2 bases; unmatched junction bases: 2. The germline V gene encodes CDR1 SEHNR and CDR2 FQNEAQ (reference sequence).

The DNA for the CDR3 is TGTGCCAGCAGTTACGATCGCGGGGGCGCAGATACGCAGTATTTT. As protein: CASSYDRGGADTQYF. The chain is built from TRBV6-2 or TRBV6-3 and TRBJ2-3, with D possibly matching TRBD2 (7 bases). Germline V CDR1 and CDR2: MNHEY, SVGEGT. V lost 2 bases, J lost 4 bases, and 13 bases lay in between. The CDR3 runs 15 residues.

The V call is TRBV11-2, the J call TRBJ2-7, with D perhaps TRBD2 (5 bases). V shed 0 bases and J shed 2 bases, with 14 bases lying between them. The germline V gene encodes CDR1 SGHAT and CDR2 FQNNGV. The CDR3 loop spans 16 amino acids. The CDR3 loop is CASSLEASIRAYEQYF. DNA of the CDR3: TGTGCCAGCAGCTTAGAGGCTAGCATCCGCGCCTACGAGCAGTACTTC.

V gene TRBV6-6 combines with J gene TRBJ1-1; D perhaps matches TRBD1 (5 bases). This CDR3 comprises 14 residues. Trimming stripped 7 bases from V and 0 bases from J, with 12 bases between. The germline CDR1 and CDR2 sequences are MNHNY and SVGAGI (reference sequence). This chain's CDR3 is CASNPAGLNTEAFF. The CDR3 DNA follows: TGTGCCAGCAACCCGGCAGGGCTGAACACTGAAGCTTTCTTT.

This chain connects TRBV3-1 (or the pseudogene TRBV3-2) to TRBJ2-7; 11 bases align to TRBD2. Germline V gene data show CDR1 as LGHDT and CDR2 as YNNKEL (reference sequence). This CDR3 comprises 15 residues. Trimming took 2 bases from V and 9 from J; bases not matched to a gene: 9. The CDR3 region is CASSQPLAGGTRQYF. The CDR3 bases are TGTGCCAGCAGCCAACCTCTAGCGGGGGGCACCCGGCAGTACTTC.

The J gene is TRBJ2-2, the V gene TRBV24-1; 9 positions match TRBD1. The length of the CDR3 is 18 residues. V trimming: 9 bases; J trimming: 1 base; junction bases outside the gene matches: 14. CDR1 is KGHDR, CDR2 SFDVKD, per germline. The CDR3 bases are TGTGCCACCTCCACCCGAAAACAGGGGGCAGGGAACACCGGGGAGCTGTTTTTT. Its translation: CATSTRKQGAGNTGELFF.

The chain has TRBV4-3 and TRBJ2-3; a possible D gene is TRBD2 (6 bases). The CDR3 totals 16 residues. Germline loops: CDR1 LGHNA, CDR2 YSLEER. The germline V and J ends were trimmed by 4 bases and 2 bases, with 16 bases remaining between them. The CDR3 sequence is CASSLRAGLNTDTQYF. The DNA of the CDR3 is TGCGCCAGCAGCCTAAGGGCGGGACTGAACACAGATACGCAGTATTTT.

The chain carries TRBV19 and TRBJ2-7, with TRBD1 matching 8 bases. The V and J ends lost 5 bases and 0 bases, in that order; junction bases with no gene match: 6. This CDR3 is built from 15 residues. Germline CDR1 is LNHDA and CDR2 is SQIVND (reference sequence). CDR3 DNA: TGTGCCAGTAGTCCCGGACAGGGAAGCTCCTACGAGCAGTACTTC. Encoded protein: CASSPGQGSSYEQYF.

A single count supports this clone. V usage is TRBV5-1 and J usage is TRBJ1-2; TRBD1 aligns across 7 bases. After removal of 0 bases from V and 6 bases from J, the junction contained 5 bases not matched to a gene. This CDR3 is built from 14 residues. Germline V gene sequence: CDR1 SGHRS, CDR2 YFSETQ. The CDR3 DNA follows: TGCGCCAGCAGCTTGGGCGGACAGGTGGATGGCTACACCTTC. This sequence encodes CASSLGGQVDGYTF.

V is TRBV18 and J is TRBJ2-1; 9 bases match TRBD1. Trimming took 0 bases from V and 0 from J; bases not matched to a gene: 15. CDR1 is KGHSH, CDR2 LQKENI, per germline. The CDR3 extends over 21 amino acids. The CDR3 DNA reads as TGTGCCAGCTCACCACCGGGACAGGGTATGAAAATTTTAAGCTCCTACAATGAGCAGTTCTTC. It specifies CASSPPGQGMKILSSYNEQFF.